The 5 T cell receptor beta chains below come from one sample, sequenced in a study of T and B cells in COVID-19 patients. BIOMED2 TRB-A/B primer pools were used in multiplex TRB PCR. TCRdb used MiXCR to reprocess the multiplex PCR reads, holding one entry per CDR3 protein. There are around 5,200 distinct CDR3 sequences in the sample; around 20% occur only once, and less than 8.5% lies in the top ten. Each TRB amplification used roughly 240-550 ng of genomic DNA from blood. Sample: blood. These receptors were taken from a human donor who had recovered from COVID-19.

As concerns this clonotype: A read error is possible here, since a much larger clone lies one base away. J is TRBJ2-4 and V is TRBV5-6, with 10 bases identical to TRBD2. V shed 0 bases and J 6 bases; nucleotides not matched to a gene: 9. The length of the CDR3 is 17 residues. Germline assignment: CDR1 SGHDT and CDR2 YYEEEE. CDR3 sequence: CASSLEPAGGPGNIQYF. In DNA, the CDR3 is TGTGCCAGCAGCTTGGAACCAGCGGGAGGGCCCGGAAACATTCAGTACTTC. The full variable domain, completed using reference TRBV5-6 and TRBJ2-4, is DAGVTQSPTHLIKTRGQQVTLRCSPKSGHDTVSWYQQALGQGPQFIFQYYEEEERQRGNFPDRFSGHQFPNYSSELNVNALLLGDSALYLCASSLEPAGGPGNIQYFGAGTRLSVL.

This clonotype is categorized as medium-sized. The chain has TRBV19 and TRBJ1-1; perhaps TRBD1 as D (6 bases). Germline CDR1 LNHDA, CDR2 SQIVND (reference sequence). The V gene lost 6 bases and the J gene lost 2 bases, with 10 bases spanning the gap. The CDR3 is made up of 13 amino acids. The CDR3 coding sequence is TGTGCCAGTAGGGGGGCAGGCAACACTGAAGCTTTCTTT. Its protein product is CASRGAGNTEAFF.

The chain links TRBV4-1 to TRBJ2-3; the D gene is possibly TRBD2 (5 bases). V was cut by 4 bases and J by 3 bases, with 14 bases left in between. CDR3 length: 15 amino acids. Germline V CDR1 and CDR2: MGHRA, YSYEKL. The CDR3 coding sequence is TGCGCCAGCAGCCTGTCCCGGGATCTAACAGATACGCAGTATTTT. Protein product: CASSLSRDLTDTQYF.

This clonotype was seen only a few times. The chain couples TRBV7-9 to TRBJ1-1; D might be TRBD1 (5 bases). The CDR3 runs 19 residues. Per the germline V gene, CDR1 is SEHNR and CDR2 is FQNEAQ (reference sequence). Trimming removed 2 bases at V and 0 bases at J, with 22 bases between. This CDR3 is CASSLNPPGEGRLNTEAFF. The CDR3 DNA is TGTGCCAGCAGCTTAAACCCCCCGGGGGAGGGGCGATTGAACACTGAAGCTTTCTTT. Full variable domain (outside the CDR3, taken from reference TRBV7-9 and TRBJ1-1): DTGVSQNPRHKITKRGQNVTFRCDPISEHNRLYWYRQTLGQGPEFLTYFQNEAQLEKSRLLSDRFSAERPKGSFSTLEIQRTEQGDSAMYLCASSLNPPGEGRLNTEAFFGQGTRLTVV.

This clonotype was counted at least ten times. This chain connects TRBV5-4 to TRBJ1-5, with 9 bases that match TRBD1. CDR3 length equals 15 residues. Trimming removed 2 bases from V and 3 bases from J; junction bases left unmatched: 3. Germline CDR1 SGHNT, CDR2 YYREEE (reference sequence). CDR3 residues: CASSLQGAINQPQHF. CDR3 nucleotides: TGTGCCAGCAGCTTACAGGGGGCGATCAATCAGCCCCAGCATTTT. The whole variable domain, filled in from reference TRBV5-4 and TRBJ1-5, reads ETGVTQSPTHLIKTRGQQVTLRCSSQSGHNTVSWYQQALGQGPQFIFQYYREEENGRGNFPPRFSGLQFPNYSSELNVNALELDDSALYLCASSLQGAINQPQHFGDGTRLSIL.